This passage covers 23 T cell receptor beta chains from one sample sequenced in a study of T-cell reconstitution after alpha-beta-depleted transplantation in children. Unique molecular identifiers were incorporated into the prepared TCRbeta library. Each CDR3 protein gets one entry after TCRdb re-called the PCR reads with MiXCR. The table records 640,000 or so distinct CDR3 sequences, roughly 15% of them present only once. The sequencing here drew on PBMCs from the stem cell graft donor, taken from the stem cell graft. These receptors all come from a human donor who donated a stem cell graft to a child with acute myeloid leukemia.

In this sample, this clonotype turned up a few times. The chain combines TRBV7-9 with TRBJ1-1, with D unclear. The CDR3 extends over 14 amino acids. Trimming took 5 bases from V and 2 from J, leaving 12 bases between them. Germline CDR1 reads SEHNR; CDR2 reads FQNEAQ (reference sequence). Here the CDR3 reads CASSPRRKNTEAFF. CDR3 nucleotide sequence: TGTGCCAGCAGCCCTCGACGGAAAAACACTGAAGCTTTCTTT.

This clonotype was counted a few times. The gene calls are TRBV5-1 and TRBJ2-1; D tentatively fits TRBD1 or TRBD2 (5 bases each). Trimming pared 4 bases from V and 3 bases from J, leaving 17 bases between. The length of the CDR3 is 16 residues. Germline assignment: CDR1 SGHRS and CDR2 YFSETQ. Written as DNA, the CDR3 is TGCGCCAGCAGCACCGGCCGGGGCCCCGACTACAATGAGCAGTTCTTC. Translating gives CASSTGRGPDYNEQFF.

This clonotype has a count of ten or more. The chain recombines TRBV20-1 with TRBJ1-2; 7 nucleotides line up with TRBD1. Germline V gene data show CDR1 as DFQATT and CDR2 as SNEGSKA (reference sequence). V gave up 5 bases and J gave up 0 bases; unmatched junction bases: 9. This CDR3 is built from 15 residues. CDR3 nucleotides: TGCAGTGCTCGGAGGGACAGAGCGACTAACTATGGCTACACCTTC. Residues: CSARRDRATNYGYTF.

This chain uses TRBV7-8 with TRBJ2-5; 15 bases fit TRBD2. The CDR3 is made up of 18 amino acids. Per the germline V gene, CDR1 is SGHVS and CDR2 is FQNEAQ. After removal of 5 bases from V and 3 bases from J, the junction contained 10 bases not matched to a gene. The CDR3 coding sequence is TGTGCCAGCAGCGCAGGACTAGCGGGGGGGCCGTCGAAAGAGACCCAGTACTTC. Its protein is CASSAGLAGGPSKETQYF.

This clonotype was seen many times. This rearrangement joins TRBV7-2 to TRBJ1-3; D not resolved. The germline CDR1 and CDR2 sequences are SGHTA and FQGNSA. V lost 5 bases and J lost 0, with 8 bases in between. The CDR3 totals 14 residues. In DNA form, the CDR3 reads TGTGCCAGCAGCGCTCAGATCTCTGGAAACACCATATATTTT. This translates into CASSAQISGNTIYF.

The chain joins TRBV5-1 to TRBJ1-2; no definite D call. Trimming took 7 bases from V and 0 from J, leaving 10 bases between them. Germline CDR1 and CDR2: SGHRS and YFSETQ. The CDR3 sequence is 13 residues long. CDR3 sequence (DNA): TGCGCCAGCTCGTACAGTCCTAACTATGGCTACACCTTC. Translated: CASSYSPNYGYTF.

This clonotype was seen ten or more times. The V call is TRBV12-3 or TRBV12-4, the J call TRBJ1-5; D call uncertain. V lost 1 base and J 7 bases, leaving 11 bases between the germline ends. The CDR3 extends over 14 amino acids. CDR3 DNA sequence: TGTGCCAGCAGTTTAGGCGGTGACGGACAGCCCCAGCATTTT. Translating it yields CASSLGGDGQPQHF.

In DNA form, the CDR3 reads TGCAGTGCTAGAGATTTCCGGGAAAGCAATGAGCAGTTCTTC. Amino acid sequence: CSARDFRESNEQFF. The chain links TRBV20-1 to TRBJ2-1; D may be TRBD2 (5 bases). The germline V gene encodes CDR1 DFQATT and CDR2 SNEGSKA (reference sequence). This CDR3 has 14 residues. V was shortened by 0 bases and J by 6 bases, with 12 bases between the two germline ends.

The table lists this clonotype with many counts. The chain carries TRBV20-1 and TRBJ2-3; TRBD1 matches 10 bases. The CDR3 is made up of 14 amino acids. Losses at the gene ends were 6 bases for V and 5 bases for J; bases not matched to a gene: 8. Germline CDR1 and CDR2: DFQATT and SNEGSKA (reference sequence). The CDR3 nucleotides are TGCAGTGCCACTGACAGGGGGCAGGGAGATACGCAGTATTTT. Translation: CSATDRGQGDTQYF.

The table lists this clonotype with a few counts. The V call is TRBV12-3 or TRBV12-4, the J call TRBJ1-5; the D gene is possibly TRBD1 (6 bases). This CDR3 is 14 amino acids long. The ends were cut back, 7 bases at V and 7 bases at J, with 17 bases in the middle. DNA of the CDR3: TGTGCCAGCACCCGAGGGGGTCTTGGGCAGCCCCAGCATTTT. Its protein product is CASTRGGLGQPQHF.

The chain has TRBV20-1 and TRBJ1-5; D is undetermined. V was shortened by 6 bases and J by 7 bases, with 13 bases between the two germline ends. Germline values: CDR1 DFQATT, CDR2 SNEGSKA (reference sequence). This CDR3 comprises 12 residues. The CDR3 is CSAAGVGQPQHF. The DNA for the CDR3 is TGCAGTGCGGCCGGGGTGGGACAGCCCCAGCATTTT.

This clonotype came up many times. The rearrangement joins TRBV5-6 to TRBJ1-4; maybe TRBD1 (6 bases). The CDR3 spans 14 residues. Germline V gene lookup returns CDR1 SGHDT and CDR2 YYEEEE. The germline V and J ends were trimmed by 2 bases and 4 bases, with 9 bases remaining between them. The CDR3 reads CASSFWTVNEKLFF. CDR3 DNA: TGTGCCAGCAGCTTTTGGACAGTTAATGAAAAACTGTTTTTT.

The chain uses TRBV20-1 and TRBJ1-5; unclear D gene. Per germline, CDR1 DFQATT and CDR2 SNEGSKA (reference sequence). Trimming shortened V by 1 base and J by 7 bases, and 14 bases separated the two germline ends. The CDR3 runs to 14 residues. In nucleotides, the CDR3 is TGCAGTGCTAGAGGAGGTCGGGGAGGGCAGCCCCAGCATTTT. This codes for CSARGGRGGQPQHF.

This clonotype was detected many times. The J gene is TRBJ1-6, the V gene TRBV6-5; D ambiguous. CDR1 is MNHEY and CDR2 is SVGAGI in the germline V gene. This CDR3 contains 16 residues. Trimming cost V 0 bases and J 5 bases, with 11 bases left between them. The CDR3 region is CASSYSARYDNSPLHF. CDR3 sequence (DNA): TGTGCCAGCAGTTACTCCGCCCGGTACGATAATTCACCCCTCCACTTT.

The sample holds a few counts of this clonotype. The rearrangement uses TRBV6-1 and TRBJ2-7; TRBD1 might be the D (5 bases). The CDR3 has 14 amino acids. Germline V gene lookup returns CDR1 MNHNS and CDR2 SASEGT. The V end was cut by 1 base, the J end by 0 bases, with 7 bases between. The CDR3, as DNA: TGTGCCAGCAGTGAAGTAGACAGCTCCTACGAGCAGTACGTC. Protein sequence: CASSEVDSSYEQYV.

In its sample, this clonotype was seen many times. The chain links TRBV20-1 to TRBJ1-6, with a weak D call TRBD1 (5 bases). There are 14 residues in the CDR3. Germline loops: CDR1 DFQATT, CDR2 SNEGSKA (reference sequence). V was cut by 6 bases and J by 0 bases, with 9 bases left in between. The CDR3 loop reads CSAVDSSYNSPLHF. The DNA for the CDR3 is TGCAGTGCGGTCGACAGCTCCTATAATTCACCCCTCCACTTT.

The chain is built from TRBV12-3 or TRBV12-4 and TRBJ2-7; weak D call: TRBD1 (6 bases). The CDR3 runs to 13 residues. V lost 6 bases to trimming and J lost 2 bases, with 11 bases between them. The CDR3 is CASRPGQTYEQYF. CDR3 in DNA: TGTGCCAGCAGGCCGGGACAAACCTACGAGCAGTACTTC.

In its sample, this clonotype was seen many times. The rearrangement uses TRBV4-3 and TRBJ1-1, with TRBD1 as a possible D gene (5 bases). Germline-derived CDR1 and CDR2 are LGHNA and YSLEER. V lost 7 bases to trimming and J lost 5 bases, with 11 bases between them. The CDR3 is 12 residues long. The CDR3 loop is CASKGPGTEAFF. DNA for the CDR3: TGCGCCAGCAAGGGACCGGGGACTGAAGCTTTCTTT.

This clonotype showed up many times. V gene TRBV15 combines with J gene TRBJ2-1, with 7 bases matching TRBD1. The V gene's germline CDR1 is LNHNV and CDR2 YYDKDF (reference sequence). The CDR3 loop spans 14 amino acids. The trim removed 1 base at V and 10 bases at J, leaving 7 bases unmatched. CDR3: CATSRVNRGREQFF. The CDR3 DNA is TGTGCCACCAGCAGAGTTAATAGGGGGCGGGAGCAGTTCTTC.

This clonotype was picked up many times. The V and J genes are TRBV7-9 and TRBJ1-1; weak D call: TRBD1 (6 bases). The CDR3 covers 13 residues. Germline values: CDR1 SEHNR, CDR2 FQNEAQ (reference sequence). Trimming cost V 5 bases and J 7 bases, with 14 bases left between them. Here the CDR3 reads CASSVDSNHEAFF. The CDR3 coding sequence is TGTGCCAGCAGCGTGGACAGCAATCATGAAGCTTTCTTT.

This clonotype was seen repeatedly, ten times or more. The chain recombines TRBV20-1 with TRBJ1-3; perhaps TRBD1 as D (5 bases). Deletions cut 3 bases from V and 0 bases from J, with 12 bases between. The V gene's germline CDR1 is DFQATT and CDR2 SNEGSKA (reference sequence). The CDR3 covers 15 residues. The CDR3 reads CSARGTVNSGNTIYF. The DNA for the CDR3 is TGCAGTGCTAGGGGGACTGTTAACTCTGGAAACACCATATATTTT.

V usage is TRBV7-3 and J usage is TRBJ2-7; 11 bases fit TRBD1. V shed 6 bases and J 3 bases; nucleotides not matched to a gene: 7. The CDR3 sequence is 15 residues long. In germline, CDR1 is SGHTA, CDR2 FQGTGA. CDR3 sequence (DNA): TGTGCCAGCAGTAGGACCGGGACAGGGGGCTACGAGCAGTACTTC. Residues: CASSRTGTGGYEQYF.

This clonotype was observed many times. This rearrangement joins TRBV29-1 to TRBJ1-2; the D is unclear. The CDR3 covers 12 residues. The germline gives CDR1 SQVTM, CDR2 ANQGSEA. With 1 base removed from V and 4 bases from J, the gap between germline ends came to 7 bases. The CDR3 region has the DNA TGCAGCGTTGAAGGGGAAATCTATGGCTACACCTTC. This codes for CSVEGEIYGYTF.